This TCR beta chain was sequenced in a study of T cell responses to AZD1222 COVID-19 vaccine. Regarding this clone: The target antigen is unknown.

Germline lookup yields CDR1 SGHRS and CDR2 YFSETQ. CDR3 length equals 13 residues. V lost 3 bases, J lost 8 bases, and 12 bases lay in between. The data were produced by immunoSEQ multiplex PCR, yet TCRdb's version contains in-frame clones alone and is incomplete. The sample has around 170,000 clones, approximately 91% seen once; the top ten hold approximately 0.97%. Study-level points and caveats: Along spike, vaccine-associated CD4 TCRs were found throughout, with dominance at 160-218 and 743-854.

The gene calls are TRBV5-1 and TRBJ2-1; D is unclear. The sequencing used peripheral blood, collected on day 0 of AZD1222 vaccination. This TCR came from an adult in good health. The CDR3 nucleotides read TGCGCCAGCAGCTCAAATTGGGGTGATGAGCAGTTCTTC. Translated, it gives CASSSNWGDEQFF.